This TCR beta chain was documented in a study of PD-L1 blockade in urothelial cancer. This CDR3 region has 17 residues. Trimming at V came to 0 bases and at J to 2 bases, leaving 5 bases not matched to a gene. Per germline, CDR1 LGHNA and CDR2 YSLEER. Regarding time point: pretreatment peripheral blood. Clones were sequenced by immunoSEQ multiplex PCR, and TCRdb holds only the in-frame ones, with some missing. The sample records over 45,000 clones, about 82% being singletons. The source is a man aged 60-69 years with urothelial cancer. The chain has TRBV4-3 and TRBJ2-3; TRBD2 matches 10 bases. The sample here was PBMCs, taken around atezolizumab (anti-PD-L1) treatment. Written as DNA, the CDR3 is TGCGCCAGCAGCCAAGAGGCTAGCGGGGGATACACAGATACGCAGTATTTT. Amino acid sequence: CASSQEASGGYTDTQYF.